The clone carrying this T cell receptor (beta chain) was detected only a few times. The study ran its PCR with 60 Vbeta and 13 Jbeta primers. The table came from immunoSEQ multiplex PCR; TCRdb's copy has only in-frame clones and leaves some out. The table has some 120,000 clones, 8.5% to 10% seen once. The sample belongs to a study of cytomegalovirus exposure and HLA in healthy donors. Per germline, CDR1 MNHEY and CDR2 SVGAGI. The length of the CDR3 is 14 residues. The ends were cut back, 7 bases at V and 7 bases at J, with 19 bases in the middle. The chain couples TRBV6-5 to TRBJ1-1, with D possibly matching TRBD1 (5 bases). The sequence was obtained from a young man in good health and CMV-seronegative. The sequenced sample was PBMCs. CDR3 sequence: CASKPGTAGDEAFF. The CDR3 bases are TGTGCCAGCAAGCCCGGGACTGCCGGCGATGAAGCTTTCTTT.